This TCR beta chain was identified during a study of blood T cell repertoires in COVID-19. In the study overall: COVID-19 samples from acute and convalescent phases originated in the United States, Italy and Spain. T cells, B-cell-depleted T cells, or PBMCs supplied cDNA or gDNA.

This clone is a singleton in its sample. Profiling relied on immunoSEQ multiplex PCR, and the TCRdb table lists in-frame clones only, not all of them. The data hold some 110,000 clones, with 60% to 85% observed a single time. The receptor's source is a man aged 70-80 years with acute or convalescent COVID-19. Sequenced input: peripheral blood.

The CDR3 region is CASSVALAGQVPSTDTQYF. CDR3 in DNA: TGTGCCAGCAGCGTAGCCCTTGCCGGACAGGTTCCTAGCACAGATACGCAGTATTTT. The chain uses TRBV9 and TRBJ2-3; 7 positions match TRBD1. Germline CDR1 SGDLS, CDR2 YYNGEE. J gave up 0 bases and V 0 bases, and 13 bases lay outside the gene matches. The CDR3 length is 19 residues.